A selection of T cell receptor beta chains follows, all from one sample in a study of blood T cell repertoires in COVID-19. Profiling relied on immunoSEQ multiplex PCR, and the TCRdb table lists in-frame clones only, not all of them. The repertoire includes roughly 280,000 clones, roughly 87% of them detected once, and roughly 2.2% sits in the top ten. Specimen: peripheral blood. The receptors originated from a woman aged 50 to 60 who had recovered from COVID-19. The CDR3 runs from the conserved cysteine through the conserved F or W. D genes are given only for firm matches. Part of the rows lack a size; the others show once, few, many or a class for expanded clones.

CASSQGSGSTDTQYF	TGTGCCAGCAGCCAAGGTAGCGGGAGTACAGATACGCAGTATTTT	TRBD2	TRBV7-9	TRBJ2-3	once
CASSDNKGFDGIYAF	TGTGCCAGCAGCGACAACAAGGGGTTTGACGGTATCTACGCCTTC	NA	TRBV25-1	TRBJ1-2	NA
CASSSPGSETQYF	TGTGCCAGCAGCTCCCCAGGGTCAGAGACCCAGTACTTC	NA	TRBV11-2	TRBJ2-5	NA
CASSPGQGISGANVLTF	TGTGCCAGCAGTCCGGGACAGGGTATCTCTGGGGCCAACGTCCTGACTTTC	TRBD1	TRBV7-9	TRBJ2-6	few
CASSAGTRDEQYF	TGTGCCAGCAGTGCCGGGACTAGGGACGAGCAGTACTTC	TRBD2	TRBV12-3/TRBV12-4	TRBJ2-7	NA
CASSRDRESEQFF	TGTGCCAGCAGTCGGGACAGGGAGAGTGAGCAGTTCTTC	TRBD1	TRBV2	TRBJ2-1	NA
CASRRGPYEQYF	TGTGCCAGCAGGAGGGGGCCTTACGAGCAGTACTTC	TRBD1	TRBV27	TRBJ2-7	NA
CASSQIYPSGAYEQYF	TGCGCCAGCAGCCAAATTTATCCTAGCGGGGCCTACGAGCAGTACTTC	TRBD2	TRBV4-1	TRBJ2-7	NA
CASSPANRDNEQFF	TGTGCCAGCAGCCCCGCGAATCGTGACAATGAGCAGTTCTTC	NA	TRBV7-2	TRBJ2-1	NA
CASSQTGSDTQYF	TGTGCCAGCAGTCAGACAGGGTCAGATACGCAGTATTTT	TRBD1	TRBV6-2/TRBV6-3	TRBJ2-3	NA
CAWSVGSPYEQYF	TGTGCCTGGAGTGTTGGTAGCCCCTACGAGCAGTACTTC	NA	TRBV30	TRBJ2-7	NA
CASSIDSRAGYGYTF	TGTGCCAGTAGTATAGACTCCCGGGCAGGGTATGGCTACACCTTC	NA	TRBV19	TRBJ1-2	NA
CASQRVTAYEQYF	TGTGCCTCTCAGCGGGTAACGGCCTACGAGCAGTACTTC	NA	TRBV30	TRBJ2-7	NA
CASSLTAGTLTDTQYF	TGCGCCAGCAGCTTGACCGCGGGTACCCTCACAGATACGCAGTATTTT	NA	TRBV5-1	TRBJ2-3	NA
CASSVPGAGFHEQYF	TGTGCCAGCAGCGTCCCAGGGGCCGGTTTCCACGAGCAGTACTTC	NA	TRBV7-9	TRBJ2-7	once
CSVGLVYETQYF	TGCAGCGTAGGACTAGTTTATGAGACCCAGTACTTC	TRBD2	TRBV29-1	TRBJ2-5	NA
CASSPSGTLNTEAFF	TGTGCCAGCAGCCCCTCCGGGACTCTGAACACTGAAGCTTTCTTT	NA	TRBV3-1/TRBV3-2	TRBJ1-1	once
CAWSSRRTGLTGANVLTF	TGTGCCTGGAGTTCGCGAAGGACAGGCTTGACTGGGGCCAACGTCCTGACTTTC	TRBD1	TRBV30	TRBJ2-6	NA
CASSSIGGASGWLEQFF	TGTGCCAGCAGCTCAATAGGGGGGGCTAGCGGCTGGCTTGAGCAGTTCTTC	NA	TRBV7-2	TRBJ2-1	NA
CASARGPEGQPQHF	TGTGCCAGCGCTCGGGGACCGGAGGGTCAGCCCCAGCATTTT	NA	TRBV19	TRBJ1-5	NA
CASSQGTGQRNTIYF	TGCGCCAGCAGCCAAGGAACGGGACAGCGAAACACCATATATTTT	TRBD1	TRBV4-1	TRBJ1-3	once
CASSLGTGNGNTIYF	TGCGCCAGCAGCTTGGGGACAGGGAACGGAAACACCATATATTTT	TRBD1	TRBV5-1	TRBJ1-3	NA
CASRPLPQYWNEQFF	TGTGCCAGCAGGCCTCTCCCTCAATACTGGAATGAGCAGTTCTTC	NA	TRBV7-8	TRBJ2-1	NA
CASSSGHFNEKLFF	TGCGCCAGCAGCTCAGGACACTTTAATGAAAAACTGTTTTTT	NA	TRBV5-1	TRBJ1-4	NA
CASRSRLAGVGTDTQYF	TGTGCCAGCAGATCCCGACTAGCGGGAGTTGGCACAGATACGCAGTATTTT	TRBD2	TRBV11-2	TRBJ2-3	NA
CASSPGQGSGYTF	TGTGCCAGCAGTCCAGGACAGGGATCTGGCTACACCTTC	TRBD1	TRBV27	TRBJ1-2	NA
CAWSRLAGVRQEQFF	TGTGCCTGGAGCCGCTTAGCGGGAGTAAGACAGGAGCAGTTCTTC	TRBD2	TRBV30	TRBJ2-1	NA
CASSVSGGSYGYTF	TGTGCCAGCAGTGTATCGGGGGGATCCTATGGCTACACCTTC	NA	TRBV2	TRBJ1-2	NA
CASSRTGGYGQETQYF	TGTGCCAGTAGCCGGACAGGGGGGTACGGCCAAGAGACCCAGTACTTC	TRBD1	TRBV19	TRBJ2-5	once
CASSVKDRVRNQPQHF	TGTGCCAGCAGCGTTAAGGACAGGGTCCGAAATCAGCCCCAGCATTTT	TRBD1	TRBV9	TRBJ1-5	NA
CASSEFSTGAATNEKLFF	TGTGCCAGCAGTGAATTTTCGACAGGGGCCGCAACTAATGAAAAACTGTTTTTT	TRBD1	TRBV6-1	TRBJ1-4	NA
CASSYPGQGTYEQYF	TGTGCCAGCAGTTACCCTGGACAGGGTACCTACGAGCAGTACTTC	TRBD1	TRBV6-2/TRBV6-3	TRBJ2-7	NA
CASSLGAGRRVLYEQYF	TGCGCCAGCAGCTTGGGGGCCGGTCGGCGCGTTCTCTACGAGCAGTACTTC	NA	TRBV5-1	TRBJ2-7	NA
CAWRGVGFSGNTIYF	TGTGCCTGGAGGGGTGTCGGGTTCTCTGGAAACACCATATATTTT	NA	TRBV30	TRBJ1-3	NA
CAWSDSKNIQYF	TGTGCCTGGAGTGACAGCAAAAACATTCAGTACTTC	NA	TRBV30	TRBJ2-4	once
CASSSPGESSSYEQYF	TGTGCCAGCAGCTCCCCTGGGGAGTCGAGCTCCTACGAGCAGTACTTC	NA	TRBV28	TRBJ2-7	NA
CASSLGLAGVVSDTQYF	TGTGCCAGCAGCTTAGGTCTCGCGGGAGTAGTATCGGATACGCAGTATTTT	TRBD2	TRBV7-2	TRBJ2-3	NA
CASSSGGRSNQPQHF	TGCGCCAGCAGCTCAGGGGGCCGCAGCAATCAGCCCCAGCATTTT	TRBD1	TRBV5-1	TRBJ1-5	NA
CASSPRTSGSTDTQYF	TGTGCCAGCAGCCCTCGGACTAGCGGAAGCACAGATACGCAGTATTTT	TRBD2	TRBV5-4	TRBJ2-3	NA
CASSPGPGRQGPQHF	TGCGCCAGCAGCCCTGGGCCCGGCCGACAAGGGCCCCAGCATTTT	NA	TRBV5-1	TRBJ1-5	NA
CASGTGTGQYLNYGYTF	TGTGCTAGTGGTACCGGGACAGGGCAATACCTTAACTATGGCTACACCTTC	TRBD1	TRBV12-5	TRBJ1-2	NA
CASSASAQGSHPPLHF	TGTGCCAGTAGTGCCTCGGCACAGGGAAGCCATCCACCCCTCCACTTT	NA	TRBV19	TRBJ1-6	NA
CASSSGSGLGGYTF	TGTGCCAGCAGCTCTGGGTCAGGGTTGGGTGGCTACACCTTC	NA	TRBV9	TRBJ1-2	NA
CASSLQASGSDEQFF	TGTGCCAGCAGCTTGCAGGCTAGCGGGAGCGATGAGCAGTTCTTC	TRBD2	TRBV5-8	TRBJ2-1	NA
CSSPRIGQGRDNEQFF	TGCAGCTCACCCCGTATCGGCCAGGGTCGGGACAATGAGCAGTTCTTC	NA	TRBV29-1	TRBJ2-1	NA
CASSRAQGVGTQYF	TGCGCCAGCAGCCGCGCTCAGGGGGTAGGGACCCAGTACTTC	TRBD1	TRBV5-1	TRBJ2-5	NA
CASSSFRLGGSPLHF	TGTGCCAGCAGCTCCTTCAGACTCGGGGGGTCACCCCTCCACTTT	NA	TRBV7-2	TRBJ1-6	NA
CASSQGRHLGQGAVRYGYTF	TGTGCCAGCAGCCAAGGACGCCACTTAGGACAGGGGGCAGTGAGGTATGGCTACACCTTC	TRBD1	TRBV3-1/TRBV3-2	TRBJ1-2	NA
CAISEGPGDPQHF	TGTGCCATCAGTGAGGGCCCGGGGGACCCCCAGCATTTT	NA	TRBV10-3	TRBJ1-5	NA
CAISELGQGVGYTF	TGTGCCATCAGTGAGTTGGGACAAGGTGTTGGCTACACCTTC	NA	TRBV10-3	TRBJ1-2	few
CAWIRSGKVQYF	TGTGCCTGGATCCGTAGCGGGAAGGTGCAGTATTTT	TRBD2	TRBV30	TRBJ2-3	NA
CASTQTGTGELFF	TGTGCCAGCACTCAGACGGGCACCGGGGAGCTGTTTTTT	NA	TRBV28	TRBJ2-2	NA
CASSKEDSGRLSSYEQYF	TGTGCCAGCAGCAAAGAGGATAGCGGGCGATTAAGCTCCTACGAGCAGTACTTC	NA	TRBV21-1	TRBJ2-7	NA
CASSPRDTDTQYF	TGTGCCAGCAGCCCCAGGGACACAGATACGCAGTATTTT	NA	TRBV3-1/TRBV3-2	TRBJ2-3	once
CASSGDRGPTDTQYF	TGTGCCAGCAGCGGGGACAGGGGGCCCACAGATACGCAGTATTTT	TRBD1	TRBV13	TRBJ2-3	NA
CASSARLARRTDTQYF	TGTGCCAGCAGTGCGAGACTAGCGCGACGCACAGATACGCAGTATTTT	TRBD2	TRBV2	TRBJ2-3	NA
CASSESYIQYF	TGTGCCAGCAGTGAATCCTACATTCAGTACTTC	NA	TRBV6-1	TRBJ2-4	NA
CASSLSGAPYEQYF	TGCGCCAGCAGCCTTAGCGGAGCCCCCTACGAGCAGTACTTC	NA	TRBV5-1	TRBJ2-7	NA
CASSDRGSNGYTF	TGCGCCAGCAGCGACAGGGGTTCTAATGGCTACACCTTC	TRBD1	TRBV10-2	TRBJ1-2	NA